Sequencing of this T cell receptor (beta chain) was carried out in a study of cytomegalovirus exposure and HLA in healthy donors. Study observations and caveats: Previous analysis showed most TCR beta V segments were productive about 90% or about 30% of the time. As confirmed in vitro, a few CMV-associated chains were specific for CMV antigens.

The PCR made use of 60 Vbeta and 13 Jbeta primers. Profiling relied on immunoSEQ multiplex PCR, and the TCRdb table lists in-frame clones only, not all of them. The sample lists some 96,000 clones, less than 80% seen once, with about 2% in the top ten. Trimming stripped 4 bases from V and 1 base from J, with 8 bases between. Germline lookup yields CDR1 GTSNPN and CDR2 SVGIG (reference sequence). The CDR3 extends over 13 amino acids. Note on this clone: Its antigen remains unknown.

The sequenced material came from PBMCs. The chain joins TRBV30 to TRBJ1-3, with unresolved D. The receptor was derived from a man aged 40-49 years in good health and CMV-seronegative. CDR3 bases: TGTGCCTGGATTTCCCTTTCTGGAAACACCATATATTTT. This codes for CAWISLSGNTIYF.